This paragraph covers one T cell receptor beta chain sequence. Its antigen is not identified. Other DNA sequences in the sample encode the same CDR3. The sample originates from a study of cytomegalovirus exposure and HLA in healthy donors. General study points: A later examination showed that TCR association rates differed by HLA locus, with DRB1 most and HLA-C fewest.

PCR amplification relied on 60 Vbeta primers (plus 13 Jbeta primers). The table came from immunoSEQ multiplex PCR; TCRdb's copy has only in-frame clones and leaves some out. The repertoire includes fewer than 200,000 clones, roughly three quarters of them detected once, and about 7.4% sits in the top ten. Sequenced sample: PBMCs. The receptor was isolated from a male donor in good health and CMV-seropositive.

The CDR3 sequence is CASSLVLAGRETQYF. In nucleotides, the CDR3 is TGTGCCAGCAGCTTAGTACTAGCGGGGCGAGAGACCCAGTACTTC. The chain recombines TRBV11-2 with TRBJ2-5; 10 bases agree with TRBD2. Germline assignment: CDR1 SGHAT and CDR2 FQNNGV. Trimming removed 1 base from V and 4 bases from J; junction bases left unmatched: 3. This CDR3 is built from 15 residues.